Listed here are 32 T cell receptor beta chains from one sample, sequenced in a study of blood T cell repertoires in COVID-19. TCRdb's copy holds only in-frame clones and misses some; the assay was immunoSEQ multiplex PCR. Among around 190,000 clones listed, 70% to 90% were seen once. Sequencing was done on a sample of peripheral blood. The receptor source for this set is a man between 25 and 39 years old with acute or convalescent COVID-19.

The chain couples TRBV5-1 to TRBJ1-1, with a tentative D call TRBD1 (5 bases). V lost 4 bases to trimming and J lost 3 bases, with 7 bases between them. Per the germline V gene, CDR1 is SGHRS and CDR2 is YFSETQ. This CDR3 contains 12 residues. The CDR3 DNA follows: TGCGCCAGCAGCCAGGGTTACACTGAAGCTTTCTTT. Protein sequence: CASSQGYTEAFF. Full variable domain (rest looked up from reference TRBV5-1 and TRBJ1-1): KAGVTQTPRYLIKTRGQQVTLSCSPISGHRSVSWYQQTPGQGLQFLFEYFSETQRNKGNFPGRFSGRQFSNSRSEMNVSTLELGDSALYLCASSQGYTEAFFGQGTRLTVV.

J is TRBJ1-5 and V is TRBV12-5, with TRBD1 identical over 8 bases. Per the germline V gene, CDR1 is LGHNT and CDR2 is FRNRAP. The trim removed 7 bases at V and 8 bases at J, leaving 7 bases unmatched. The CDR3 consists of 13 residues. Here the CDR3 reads CASARGQGEPQHF. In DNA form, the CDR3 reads TGTGCTAGTGCCCGAGGACAGGGAGAGCCCCAGCATTTT.

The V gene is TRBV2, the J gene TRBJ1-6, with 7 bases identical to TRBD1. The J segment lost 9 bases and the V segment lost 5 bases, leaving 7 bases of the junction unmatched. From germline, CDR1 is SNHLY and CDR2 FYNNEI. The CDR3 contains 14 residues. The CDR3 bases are TGTGCCAGCAGTCAGACAGGGCAGGCTTCACCCCTCCACTTT. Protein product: CASSQTGQASPLHF. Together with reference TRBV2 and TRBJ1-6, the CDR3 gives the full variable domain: EPEVTQTPSHQVTQMGQEVILRCVPISNHLYFYWYRQILGQKVEFLVSFYNNEISEKSEIFDDQFSVERPDGSNFTLKIRSTKLEDSAMYFCASSQTGQASPLHFGNGTRLTVT.

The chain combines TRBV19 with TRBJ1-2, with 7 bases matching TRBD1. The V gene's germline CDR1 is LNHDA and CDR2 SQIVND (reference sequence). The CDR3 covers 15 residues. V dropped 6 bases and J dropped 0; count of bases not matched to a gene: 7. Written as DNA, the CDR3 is TGTGCCAGTAGGAACACAGGGGCCACTAACTATGGCTACACCTTC. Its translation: CASRNTGATNYGYTF.

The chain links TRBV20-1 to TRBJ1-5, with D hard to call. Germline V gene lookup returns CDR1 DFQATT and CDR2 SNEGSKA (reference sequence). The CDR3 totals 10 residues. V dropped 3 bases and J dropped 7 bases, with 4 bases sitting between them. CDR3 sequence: CSASGQPQHF. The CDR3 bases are TGCAGTGCTAGCGGGCAGCCCCAGCATTTT.

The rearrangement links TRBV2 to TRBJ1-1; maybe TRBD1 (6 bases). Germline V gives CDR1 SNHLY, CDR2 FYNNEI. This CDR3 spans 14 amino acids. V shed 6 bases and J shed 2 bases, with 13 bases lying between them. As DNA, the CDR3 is TGTGCCAGCAGAGAATACAGGGATAACACTGAAGCTTTCTTT. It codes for CASREYRDNTEAFF.

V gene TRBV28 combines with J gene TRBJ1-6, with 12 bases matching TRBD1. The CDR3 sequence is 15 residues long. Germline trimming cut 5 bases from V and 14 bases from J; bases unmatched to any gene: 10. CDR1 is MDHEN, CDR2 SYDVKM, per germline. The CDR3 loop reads CASSVTGTGGKALHF. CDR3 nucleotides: TGTGCCAGCAGTGTCACCGGGACAGGGGGCAAAGCCCTCCACTTT.

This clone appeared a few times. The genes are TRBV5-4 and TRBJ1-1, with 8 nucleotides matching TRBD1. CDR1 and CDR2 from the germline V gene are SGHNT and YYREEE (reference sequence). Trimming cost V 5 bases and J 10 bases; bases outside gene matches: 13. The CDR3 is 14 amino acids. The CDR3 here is CASRDGQGGLPAFF. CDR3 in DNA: TGTGCCAGCAGGGATGGACAGGGAGGCCTTCCAGCTTTCTTT.

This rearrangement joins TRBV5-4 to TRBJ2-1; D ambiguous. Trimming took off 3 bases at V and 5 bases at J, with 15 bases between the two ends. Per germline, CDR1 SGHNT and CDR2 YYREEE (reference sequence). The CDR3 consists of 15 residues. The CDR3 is CASSSSPGWDNEQFF. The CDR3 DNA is TGTGCCAGCAGCTCTTCCCCAGGATGGGACAATGAGCAGTTCTTC.

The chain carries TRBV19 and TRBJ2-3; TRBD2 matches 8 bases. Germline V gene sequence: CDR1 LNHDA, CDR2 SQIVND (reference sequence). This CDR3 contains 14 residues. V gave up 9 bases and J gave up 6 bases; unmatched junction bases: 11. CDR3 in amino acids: CASREAGEGDTQYF. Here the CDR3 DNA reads TGTGCCAGCCGTGAAGCGGGAGAAGGGGATACGCAGTATTTT.

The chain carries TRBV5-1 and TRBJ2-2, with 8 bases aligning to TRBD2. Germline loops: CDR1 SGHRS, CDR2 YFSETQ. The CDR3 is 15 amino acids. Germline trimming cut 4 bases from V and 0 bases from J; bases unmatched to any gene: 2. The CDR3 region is CASSLSGANTGELFF. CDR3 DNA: TGCGCCAGCAGCCTTAGCGGGGCGAACACCGGGGAGCTGTTTTTT.

The CDR3 protein is CASSLDRHYNSPLHF. CDR3 sequence (DNA): TGCGCCAGCAGCTTGGACAGGCACTATAATTCACCCCTCCACTTT. The genes are TRBV5-1 and TRBJ1-6; TRBD1 might be the D (5 bases). This CDR3 contains 15 residues. With 0 bases removed from V and 3 bases from J, the gap between germline ends came to 7 bases. Germline lookup yields CDR1 SGHRS and CDR2 YFSETQ.

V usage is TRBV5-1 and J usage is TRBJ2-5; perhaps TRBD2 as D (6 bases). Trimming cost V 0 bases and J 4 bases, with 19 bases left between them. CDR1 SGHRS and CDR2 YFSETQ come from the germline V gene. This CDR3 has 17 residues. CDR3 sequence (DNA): TGCGCCAGCAGCTTGGATTCGGGAAGGAGGGGCCGAGAGACCCAGTACTTC. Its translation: CASSLDSGRRGRETQYF. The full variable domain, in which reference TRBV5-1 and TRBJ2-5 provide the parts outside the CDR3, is KAGVTQTPRYLIKTRGQQVTLSCSPISGHRSVSWYQQTPGQGLQFLFEYFSETQRNKGNFPGRFSGRQFSNSRSEMNVSTLELGDSALYLCASSLDSGRRGRETQYFGPGTRLLVL.

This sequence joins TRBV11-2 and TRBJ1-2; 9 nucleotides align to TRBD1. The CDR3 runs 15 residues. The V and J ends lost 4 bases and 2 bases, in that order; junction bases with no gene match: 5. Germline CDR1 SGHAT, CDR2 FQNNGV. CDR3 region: CASSSNRGQNYGYTF. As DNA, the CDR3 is TGTGCCAGCAGCTCCAACAGGGGGCAGAACTATGGCTACACCTTC.

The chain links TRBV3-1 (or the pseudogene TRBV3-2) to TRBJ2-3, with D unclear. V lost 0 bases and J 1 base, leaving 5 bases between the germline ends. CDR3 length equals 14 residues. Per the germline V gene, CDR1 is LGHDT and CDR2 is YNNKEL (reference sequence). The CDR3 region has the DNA TGTGCCAGCAGCCAAGATGTCGGCACAGATACGCAGTATTTT. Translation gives CASSQDVGTDTQYF.

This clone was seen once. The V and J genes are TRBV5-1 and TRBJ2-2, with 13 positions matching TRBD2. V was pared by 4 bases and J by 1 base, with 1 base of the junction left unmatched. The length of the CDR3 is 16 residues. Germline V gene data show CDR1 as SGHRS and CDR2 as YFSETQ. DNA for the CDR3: TGCGCCAGCAGCACTAGCGGGGGGGTGAACACCGGGGAGCTGTTTTTT. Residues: CASSTSGGVNTGELFF.

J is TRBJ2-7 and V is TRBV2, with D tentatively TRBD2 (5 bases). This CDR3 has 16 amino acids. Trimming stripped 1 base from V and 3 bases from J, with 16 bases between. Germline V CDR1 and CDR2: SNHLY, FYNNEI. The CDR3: CASSEGFGRTNYEQYF. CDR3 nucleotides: TGTGCCAGCAGTGAAGGTTTTGGGAGAACTAACTACGAGCAGTACTTC.

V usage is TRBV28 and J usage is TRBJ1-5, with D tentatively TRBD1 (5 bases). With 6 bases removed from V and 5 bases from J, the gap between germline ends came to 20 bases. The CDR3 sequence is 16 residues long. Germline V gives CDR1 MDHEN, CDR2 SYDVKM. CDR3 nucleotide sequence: TGTGCCAGCAGATCAACGACAGTCGGTTATGATCAGCCCCAGCATTTT. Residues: CASRSTTVGYDQPQHF.

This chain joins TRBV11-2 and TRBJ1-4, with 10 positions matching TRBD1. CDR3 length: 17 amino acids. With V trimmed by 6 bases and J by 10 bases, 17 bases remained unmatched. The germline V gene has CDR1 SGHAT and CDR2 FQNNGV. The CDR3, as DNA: TGTGCCAGCAGATCACCCGGGACAGGGGCCCGGGGTGGAAAACTGTTTTTT. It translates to CASRSPGTGARGGKLFF. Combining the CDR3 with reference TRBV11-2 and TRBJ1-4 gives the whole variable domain EAGVAQSPRYKIIEKRQSVAFWCNPISGHATLYWYQQILGQGPKLLIQFQNNGVVDDSQLPKDRFSAERLKGVDSTLKIQPAKLEDSAVYLCASRSPGTGARGGKLFFGSGTQLSVL.

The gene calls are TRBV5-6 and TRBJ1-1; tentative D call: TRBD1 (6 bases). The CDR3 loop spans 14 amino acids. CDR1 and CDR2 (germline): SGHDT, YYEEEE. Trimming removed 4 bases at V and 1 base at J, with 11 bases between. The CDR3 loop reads CASSNSDRNTEAFF. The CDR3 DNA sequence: TGTGCCAGCAGCAACTCGGACAGGAACACTGAAGCTTTCTTT. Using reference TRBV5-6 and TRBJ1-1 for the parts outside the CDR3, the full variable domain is DAGVTQSPTHLIKTRGQQVTLRCSPKSGHDTVSWYQQALGQGPQFIFQYYEEEERQRGNFPDRFSGHQFPNYSSELNVNALLLGDSALYLCASSNSDRNTEAFFGQGTRLTVV.

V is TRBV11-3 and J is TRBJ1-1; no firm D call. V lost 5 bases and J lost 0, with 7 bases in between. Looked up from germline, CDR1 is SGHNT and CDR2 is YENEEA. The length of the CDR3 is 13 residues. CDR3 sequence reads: CASSGTVNTEAFF. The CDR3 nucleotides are TGTGCCAGCAGCGGAACAGTGAACACTGAAGCTTTCTTT.

In DNA, the CDR3 is TGTGCCAGCAGCTTAGCGGGCCAAATGAACACTGAAGCTTTCTTT. Amino acid sequence: CASSLAGQMNTEAFF. This sequence joins TRBV7-2 and TRBJ1-1; D not certain. Trimming cost V 0 bases and J 0 bases, with 8 bases left between them. Germline assignment: CDR1 SGHTA and CDR2 FQGNSA. This CDR3 region has 15 residues.

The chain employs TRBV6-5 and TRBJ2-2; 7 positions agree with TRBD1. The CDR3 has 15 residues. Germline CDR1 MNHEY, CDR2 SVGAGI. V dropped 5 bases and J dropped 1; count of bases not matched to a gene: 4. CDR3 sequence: CASSTGTENTGELFF. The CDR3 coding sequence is TGTGCCAGCAGTACCGGGACAGAGAACACCGGGGAGCTGTTTTTT.

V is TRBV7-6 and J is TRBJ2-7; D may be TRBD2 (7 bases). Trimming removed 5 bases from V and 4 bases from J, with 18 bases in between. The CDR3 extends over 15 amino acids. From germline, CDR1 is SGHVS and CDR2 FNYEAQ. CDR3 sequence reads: CASSPVEGGPYEQYF. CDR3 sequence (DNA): TGTGCCAGCAGCCCAGTGGAGGGGGGGCCTTACGAGCAGTACTTC.

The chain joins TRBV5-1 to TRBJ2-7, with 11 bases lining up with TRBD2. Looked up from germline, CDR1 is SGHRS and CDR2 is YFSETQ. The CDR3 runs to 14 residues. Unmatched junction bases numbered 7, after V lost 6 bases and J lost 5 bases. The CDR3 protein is CASTLGLAGHEQYF. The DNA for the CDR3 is TGCGCCAGCACCCTTGGACTAGCGGGCCACGAGCAGTACTTC.

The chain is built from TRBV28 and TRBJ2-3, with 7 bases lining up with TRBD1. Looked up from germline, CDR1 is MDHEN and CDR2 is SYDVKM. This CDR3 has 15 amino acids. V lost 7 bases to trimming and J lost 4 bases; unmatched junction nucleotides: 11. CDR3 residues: CASTTSRTGPDTQYF. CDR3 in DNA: TGTGCCAGCACCACCAGCAGGACAGGTCCAGATACGCAGTATTTT.

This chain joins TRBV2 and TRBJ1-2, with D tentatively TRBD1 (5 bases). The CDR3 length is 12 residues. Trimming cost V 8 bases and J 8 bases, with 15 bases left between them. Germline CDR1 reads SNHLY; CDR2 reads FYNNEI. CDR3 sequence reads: CASYAGLEGYTF. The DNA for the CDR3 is TGTGCCAGCTACGCAGGGTTGGAGGGCTACACCTTC.

Here the CDR3 DNA reads TGTGCCTGGAGTGCACAGGTAACCCTCCACTTT. It codes for CAWSAQVTLHF. The V call is TRBV30, the J call TRBJ1-6; D is possibly TRBD1 (5 bases). From germline, CDR1 is GTSNPN and CDR2 SVGIG (reference sequence). V lost 1 base and J 14 bases, leaving 9 bases between the germline ends. The CDR3 length is 11 residues.

CDR3 sequence: CASSLFWDSDQPQHF. The CDR3 DNA is TGTGCCAGCAGTTTATTCTGGGACAGCGATCAGCCCCAGCATTTT. The chain links TRBV27 to TRBJ1-5; TRBD1 matches 7 bases. The CDR3 totals 15 residues. V was pared by 1 base and J by 5 bases, with 5 bases of the junction left unmatched. Germline V gene lookup returns CDR1 MNHEY and CDR2 SMNVEV (reference sequence).

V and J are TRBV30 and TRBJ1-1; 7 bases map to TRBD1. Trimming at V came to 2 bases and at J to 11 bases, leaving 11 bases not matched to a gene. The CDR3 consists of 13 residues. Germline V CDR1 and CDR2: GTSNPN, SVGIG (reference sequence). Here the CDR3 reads CAWSFSSGTEAFF. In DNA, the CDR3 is TGTGCCTGGAGTTTCAGCTCCGGGACAGAGGCTTTCTTT.

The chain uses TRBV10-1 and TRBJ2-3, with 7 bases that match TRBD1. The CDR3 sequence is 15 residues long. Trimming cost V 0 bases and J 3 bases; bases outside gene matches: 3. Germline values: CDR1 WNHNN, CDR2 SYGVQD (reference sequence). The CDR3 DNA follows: TGCGCCAGCAGTGAGTCGGGCAGGGGGACAGATACGCAGTATTTT. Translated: CASSESGRGTDTQYF.

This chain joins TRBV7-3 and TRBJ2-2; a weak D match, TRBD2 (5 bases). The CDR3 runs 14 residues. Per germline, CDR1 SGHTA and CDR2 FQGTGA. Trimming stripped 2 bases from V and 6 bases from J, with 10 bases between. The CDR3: CASSLEAAAGELFF. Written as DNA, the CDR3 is TGTGCCAGCAGCTTAGAAGCGGCAGCCGGGGAGCTGTTTTTT. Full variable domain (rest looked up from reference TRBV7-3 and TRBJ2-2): GAGVSQTPSNKVTEKGKYVELRCDPISGHTALYWYRQSLGQGPEFLIYFQGTGAADDSGLPNDRFFAVRPEGSVSTLKIQRTERGDSAVYLCASSLEAAAGELFFGEGSRLTVL.